This T cell receptor beta chain appears in the sequencing data of a study of blood T cell dynamics during melanoma immunotherapy. Clones were read by immunoSEQ multiplex PCR, and TCRdb kept only the in-frame ones, dropping some. The sample carries approximately 10,000 clones, approximately 90% recorded once. V shed 8 bases and J shed 0 bases, with 14 bases lying between them. The CDR3 sequence is 15 residues long. Germline CDR1 is MNHNS and CDR2 is SASEGT. The time point was: pre-treatment baseline. This receptor was identified in a human donor with melanoma. The genes are TRBV6-1 and TRBJ1-3, with D unresolved. Sample: blood, taken from a patient treated with checkpoint blockade. In DNA, the CDR3 is TGTGCCAGCGTGGTCGAGGGCCTCTCTGGAAACACCATATATTTT. Translated, it gives CASVVEGLSGNTIYF.